Below, 15 T cell receptor beta chains from the same sample are listed, as sequenced in a study of patients and donors after allogeneic stem cell transplantation. TCRdb processed the RT-PCR reads anew with MiXCR; each CDR3 protein has one entry. The sample has 150,000 to 200,000 distinct CDR3 sequences, roughly 30% seen once. The specimen was blood, either unsorted or a sorted T cell fraction (not recorded which). The receptor set was obtained from a human donor who was either an allogeneic HSCT recipient or a stem cell or donor lymphocyte infusion donor (not recorded which). It is not recorded whose cells these are; they may come from a transplant donor.

V and J are TRBV4-3 and TRBJ2-2; 7 bases agree with TRBD1. Germline CDR1 LGHNA, CDR2 YSLEER. Germline trimming cut 1 base from V and 3 bases from J; bases unmatched to any gene: 11. The CDR3 sequence is 18 residues long. CDR3 sequence (DNA): TGCGCCAGCAGCCAAGTGTTTCGAGTAGGGGGCTACACCGGGGAGCTGTTTTTT. Its protein product is CASSQVFRVGGYTGELFF.

This clonotype was observed a handful of times. The V and J genes are TRBV7-9 and TRBJ1-3, with no clear D. V lost 5 bases and J lost 16, with 9 bases in between. Germline V gene sequence: CDR1 SEHNR, CDR2 FQNEAQ (reference sequence). This CDR3 region has 9 residues. CDR3 amino acids: CASSPVGYF. The CDR3 nucleotides are TGTGCCAGCAGCCCGGTGGGGTATTTT.

V usage is TRBV10-3 and J usage is TRBJ2-7, with 7 nucleotides matching TRBD2. The germline V gene encodes CDR1 ENHRY and CDR2 SYGVKD. The CDR3 extends over 13 amino acids. The trim removed 6 bases at V and 5 bases at J, leaving 7 bases unmatched. The CDR3 sequence: CAISGLEGHEQYF. The CDR3 bases are TGTGCCATCAGCGGACTAGAGGGACACGAGCAGTACTTC.

This clonotype was observed a handful of times. This chain links TRBV6-1 with TRBJ1-3; 9 bases agree with TRBD1. Unmatched junction bases numbered 11, after V lost 5 bases and J lost 3 bases. Germline V CDR1 and CDR2: MNHNS, SASEGT. The CDR3 has 17 amino acids. The DNA for the CDR3 is TGTGCCAGCAGTATGGACAGGGGTCACATCATTGGAAACACCATATATTTT. As protein: CASSMDRGHIIGNTIYF.

The chain has TRBV3-1 and TRBJ2-5; D is undetermined. The germline CDR1 and CDR2 sequences are LGHDT and YNNKEL (reference sequence). This CDR3 spans 13 amino acids. With 4 bases removed from V and 3 bases from J, the gap between germline ends came to 9 bases. CDR3 in DNA: TGTGCCAGCAGCCGAGCCCCAGAAGAGACCCAGTACTTC. The encoded protein is CASSRAPEETQYF.

The gene calls are TRBV5-1 and TRBJ2-7, with D unresolved. The germline gives CDR1 SGHRS, CDR2 YFSETQ. V was trimmed by 4 bases and J by 3 bases, leaving 11 bases between them. This CDR3 contains 13 residues. The CDR3 loop is CASSLGRNYEQYF. The CDR3 DNA sequence: TGCGCCAGCAGCCTCGGTAGAAACTACGAGCAGTACTTC. Full variable domain (rest looked up from reference TRBV5-1 and TRBJ2-7): KAGVTQTPRYLIKTRGQQVTLSCSPISGHRSVSWYQQTPGQGLQFLFEYFSETQRNKGNFPGRFSGRQFSNSRSEMNVSTLELGDSALYLCASSLGRNYEQYFGPGTRLTVT.

The genes are TRBV4-3 and TRBJ2-2; D might be TRBD2 (5 bases). The CDR3 runs to 13 residues. The germline V gene has CDR1 LGHNA and CDR2 YSLEER. Deletions cut 5 bases from V and 5 bases from J, with 9 bases between. For the CDR3, the DNA is TGCGCCAGCAGCGCCCGACTAACCGGGGAGCTGTTTTTT. It specifies CASSARLTGELFF.

This clonotype was detected ten times or more. V and J are TRBV3-1 and TRBJ2-7; TRBD1 matches 7 bases. This CDR3 has 14 residues. The J segment lost 5 bases and the V segment lost 4 bases, leaving 8 bases of the junction unmatched. CDR1 LGHDT and CDR2 YNNKEL come from the germline V gene (reference sequence). The chain's CDR3 is CASSLRQGRNEQYF. CDR3 coding DNA: TGTGCCAGCAGCCTCAGACAGGGAAGGAACGAGCAGTACTTC.

This sequence joins TRBV20-1 and TRBJ2-1; TRBD2 matches at 8 bases. Germline CDR1 and CDR2: DFQATT and SNEGSKA (reference sequence). V shed 3 bases and J 2 bases; nucleotides not matched to a gene: 6. This CDR3 has 15 residues. The CDR3 coding sequence is TGCAGTGCTAGGGATAGCGGGGAGACCTACAATGAGCAGTTCTTC. Its protein product is CSARDSGETYNEQFF.

The chain combines TRBV5-5 with TRBJ1-5; D uncertain. The CDR3 is made up of 15 amino acids. CDR1 is SGHKS, CDR2 YYEKEE, per germline (reference sequence). V was cut by 3 bases and J by 5 bases, with 15 bases left in between. The DNA for the CDR3 is TGTGCCAGCAGCTATTGGGGAGGTTCGGATCAGCCCCAGCATTTT. Amino acids: CASSYWGGSDQPQHF.

This clonotype was counted ten times or more. V and J are TRBV7-9 and TRBJ1-5; D unresolved. This CDR3 spans 14 amino acids. Germline CDR1 and CDR2: SEHNR and FQNEAQ (reference sequence). V was clipped by 3 bases and J by 1 base, with 7 bases between them. CDR3 DNA: TGTGCCAGCAGCTTTTCAGGCAGCAATCAGCCCCAGCATTTT. Protein sequence: CASSFSGSNQPQHF.

This rearrangement joins TRBV4-3 to TRBJ1-2; D is ambiguous. The germline CDR1 and CDR2 sequences are LGHNA and YSLEER. V lost 4 bases and J lost 5, with 17 bases in between. The CDR3 is made up of 15 amino acids. CDR3 loop: CASSPYQQYLYGYTF. The CDR3 coding sequence is TGCGCCAGCAGCCCCTACCAACAGTACCTTTATGGCTACACCTTC.

This clonotype was seen only a few times. The chain has TRBV29-1 and TRBJ2-7; TRBD1 is a possible D gene (6 bases). V was shortened by 6 bases and J by 6 bases, with 27 bases between the two germline ends. The germline V gene encodes CDR1 SQVTM and CDR2 ANQGSEA. The CDR3 runs 16 residues. CDR3 residues: CSVDVPGHLSGLEQYF. The CDR3 region has the DNA TGCAGCGTCGACGTACCGGGACACCTGTCCGGACTCGAGCAGTACTTC.

This rearrangement joins TRBV9 to TRBJ2-2, with unresolved D. V dropped 6 bases and J dropped 5 bases, with 8 bases sitting between them. The CDR3 extends over 12 amino acids. Germline values: CDR1 SGDLS, CDR2 YYNGEE. The CDR3 sequence is CASTPRTGELFF. The CDR3 region has the DNA TGTGCCAGCACCCCGAGGACCGGGGAGCTGTTTTTT.

This clonotype was seen many times. The V and J genes are TRBV12-3 or TRBV12-4 and TRBJ1-4; unclear D gene. This CDR3 has 12 residues. V lost 5 bases, J lost 7 bases, and 8 bases lay in between. The CDR3 nucleotides are TGTGCCAGCAGTCCCTCTCGTGAAAAACTGTTTTTT. Translating gives CASSPSREKLFF.